This TCR beta chain derives from a study of blood T cell repertoires in COVID-19 (dated by TCRdb to about 2020). Study-wide context: Samples covering the acute and convalescent phases of COVID-19 were provided by collaborators in the United States, Italy and Spain. The material from the prospective study consisted of cDNA or gDNA derived from T cells, B-cell-depleted T cells, or PBMCs. Subjects who had been exposed to COVID-19, were actively infected with it, or had recovered from it provided the deeply sampled blood TCRbeta repertoires that made up the dataset. A freely available public database, intended as a resource for researchers studying the immune response to SARS-CoV-2, is where the repertoires were released. Samples were obtained from the ongoing ImmuneRACE study (first 160 participants) and from 1,254 subjects provided by 6 global collaborators. The sample metadata nearly always contained a de-identified subject ID, COVID-19 status, age in years and sex. Where available, HLA class I and class II types were taken from metadata supplied by the sample provider and were not determined by assay-based typing.

This clone was counted a single time. Its antigen specificity is not known. No clone much larger than this one lies a single base away; base qualities are absent. Measured from the cysteine to the phenylalanine, the CDR3 is 13 residues long. CDR3 DNA is the only sequence kept; it has 39 bases, read in frame from the first base. V lost 9 bases and J lost 0 bases; the stretch between them is 11 bases long. For CDR1 and CDR2, the germline V gene lists MNHEY and SVGAGI. The collaborating institutions used their own protocols to collect whole blood in K2EDTA tubes. Collaborator samples were shipped for TCRbeta analysis as frozen whole blood, isolated PBMCs, or DNA extracted from either sample type. The immunoSEQ Assay, a bias-controlled multiplex PCR, was used to amplify TCRbeta CDR3 regions from genomic DNA. As for the original processing: The number of nucleated cells in each sample was estimated from the amplification of reference gene primers within the assay. To quantify the absolute abundance of each unique TCRbeta CDR3 rearrangement, sequence reads were collapsed and filtered. For each sample, productive Simpson clonality was calculated as the square root of Simpson's diversity index over productive rearrangements. TCRdb limited this immuneACCESS table to in-frame rearrangements with V and J called. A share of clones is missing; checked studies link under half to unresolved V genes, and the rest is unexplained. V, J and clone size were drawn from that table, and D and trimming were deduced from the DNA. The sample contains 45,000 to 65,000 clones, about 85% of them found a single time. The ten largest clones add up to 10% to 15% of the sample.

Broad study findings and their caveats: The amount of clinical and demographic metadata varied by source and participant and was provided uncurated.

The sample was peripheral blood. The V and J segments used are TRBV6-5 and TRBJ1-1; no confident D gene assignment can be made. The origin of this receptor is a woman aged 80 or over with acute or convalescent COVID-19. CDR3 reads: CASETALNTEAFF. The DNA reads as follows: TGTGCCAGTGAGACTGCGCTGAACACTGAAGCTTTCTTT.